This T cell receptor beta chain is from a study of human T cells and chemical hapten exposure. This clonotype has ten or more counts. Via MiXCR, TCRdb re-called the RACE reads, giving one row per CDR3 protein. Among over 75,000 distinct CDR3 sequences listed, around 7.8% were seen once. This sample's time point: patch test 1, 2 weeks after DPC sensitization. Treatment noted: therapeutic diphenylcyclopropenone sensitization with weekly scalp DPC. The CDR3 sequence is 12 residues long. Per the germline V gene, CDR1 is SGHRS and CDR2 is YFSETQ. V dropped 4 bases and J dropped 7; count of bases not matched to a gene: 5.

This clonotype was sampled from a young woman with alopecia areata. Some clones in this sample may be carry-over from other donors' samples. V gene TRBV5-1 combines with J gene TRBJ2-7, with 7 bases identical to TRBD1. This material consisted of whole blood, taken in connection with sensitization to the hapten diphenylcyclopropenone (DPC). The CDR3 spells CASSMGQTEQYF. CDR3 nucleotide sequence: TGCGCCAGCAGCATGGGACAGACGGAGCAGTACTTC.